This T cell receptor beta chain was sequenced during a study of T cells in Graves' hyperthyroidism and ophthalmopathy. Background on the study: Peripheral blood draws took place at initial diagnosis, ahead of any treatment.

Researchers took RNA transcripts and amplified the TCR beta CDR3 regions from them. With the HTBI primer set, the TCR CDR3 went through a first round of RT-PCR. TCRdb used MiXCR to reprocess the multiplex PCR reads, holding one entry per CDR3 protein. This sample has about 770,000 distinct CDR3 sequences, with 18% found just once. CDR1 is MNHEY, CDR2 SMNVEV, per germline (reference sequence). The junction had 4 bases not matched to a gene; V was cut back by 4 bases and J by 4 bases. The CDR3 length is 13 residues. Only a few counts were recorded for this clonotype. The V call is TRBV27, the J call TRBJ2-7; 7 positions match TRBD1. The sequencing sample was made of blood. This sequence originates from a woman aged 50 to 60 with Graves' hyperthyroidism that later progressed to Graves' ophthalmopathy. The CDR3 here is CASSSGTEYEQYF. In DNA, the CDR3 is TGTGCCAGCAGTTCAGGGACAGAATACGAGCAGTACTTC.